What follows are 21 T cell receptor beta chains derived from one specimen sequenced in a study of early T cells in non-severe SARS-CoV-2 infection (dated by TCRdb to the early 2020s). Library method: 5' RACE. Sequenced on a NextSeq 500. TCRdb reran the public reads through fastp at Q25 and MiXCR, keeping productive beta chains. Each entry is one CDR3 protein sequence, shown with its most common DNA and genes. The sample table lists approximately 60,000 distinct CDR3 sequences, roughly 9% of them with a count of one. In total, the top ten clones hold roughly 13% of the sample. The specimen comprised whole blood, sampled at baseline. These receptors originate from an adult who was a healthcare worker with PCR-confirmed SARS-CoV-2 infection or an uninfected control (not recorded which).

The CDR3 loop reads CASSILGRHLDYEQYF. For the CDR3, the DNA is TGTGCCAGCAGCATCCTAGGACGCCACCTCGATTACGAGCAGTACTTC. The rearrangement uses TRBV21-1 and TRBJ2-7. TRBV21-1 is classified as a pseudogene. The CDR3 has 16 residues.

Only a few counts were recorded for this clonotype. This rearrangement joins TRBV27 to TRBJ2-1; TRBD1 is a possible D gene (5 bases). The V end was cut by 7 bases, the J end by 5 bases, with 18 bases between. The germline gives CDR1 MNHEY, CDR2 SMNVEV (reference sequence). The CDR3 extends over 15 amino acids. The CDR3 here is CASKPQDNLHNEQFF. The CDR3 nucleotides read TGTGCCAGCAAGCCCCAGGACAACCTTCACAATGAGCAGTTCTTC.

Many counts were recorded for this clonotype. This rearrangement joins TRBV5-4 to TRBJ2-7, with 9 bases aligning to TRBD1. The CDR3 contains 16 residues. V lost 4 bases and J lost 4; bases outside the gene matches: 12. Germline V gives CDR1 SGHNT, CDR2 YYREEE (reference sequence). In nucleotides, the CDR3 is TGTGCCAGCAGCGGAGAGACAGGGGGGGAAGTATACGAGCAGTACTTC. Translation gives CASSGETGGEVYEQYF.

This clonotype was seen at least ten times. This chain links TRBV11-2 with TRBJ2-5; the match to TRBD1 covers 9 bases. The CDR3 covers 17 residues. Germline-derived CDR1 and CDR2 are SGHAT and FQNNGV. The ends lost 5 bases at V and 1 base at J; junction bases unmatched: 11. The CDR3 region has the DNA TGTGCCAGCAGCAGGACAGGGACAGGGCCATCCCAAGAGACCCAGTACTTC. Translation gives CASSRTGTGPSQETQYF.

The CDR3 DNA reads as TGTGCCAGCAGTTTATCGGGGCGCGGGGAGCTGTTTTTT. The encoded protein is CASSLSGRGELFF. V gene TRBV27 combines with J gene TRBJ2-2, with D perhaps matching TRBD1 (5 bases). This CDR3 has 13 residues. Germline CDR1 MNHEY, CDR2 SMNVEV (reference sequence). Between the trimmed V and J ends, which lost 0 bases and 7 bases, there was a span of 6 bases.

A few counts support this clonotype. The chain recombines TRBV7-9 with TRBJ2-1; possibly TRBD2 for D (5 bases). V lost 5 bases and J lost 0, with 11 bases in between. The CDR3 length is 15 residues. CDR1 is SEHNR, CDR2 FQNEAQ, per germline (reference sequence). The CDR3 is CASSPPGSSYNEQFF. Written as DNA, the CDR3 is TGTGCCAGCAGCCCGCCGGGAAGCTCCTACAATGAGCAGTTCTTC.

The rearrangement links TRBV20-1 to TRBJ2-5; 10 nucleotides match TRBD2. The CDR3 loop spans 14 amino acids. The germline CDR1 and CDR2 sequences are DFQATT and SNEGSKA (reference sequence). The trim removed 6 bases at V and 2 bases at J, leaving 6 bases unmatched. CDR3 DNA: TGCAGTGCGCGACCACTAGCGGGACAAGAGACCCAGTACTTC. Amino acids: CSARPLAGQETQYF.

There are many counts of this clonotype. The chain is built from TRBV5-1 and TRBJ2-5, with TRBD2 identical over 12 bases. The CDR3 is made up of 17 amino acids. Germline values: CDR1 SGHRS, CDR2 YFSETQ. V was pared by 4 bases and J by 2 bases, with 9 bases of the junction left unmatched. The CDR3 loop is CASSPGLAGRGQETQYF. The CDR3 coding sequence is TGCGCCAGCAGCCCGGGACTAGCGGGCCGGGGGCAAGAGACCCAGTACTTC.

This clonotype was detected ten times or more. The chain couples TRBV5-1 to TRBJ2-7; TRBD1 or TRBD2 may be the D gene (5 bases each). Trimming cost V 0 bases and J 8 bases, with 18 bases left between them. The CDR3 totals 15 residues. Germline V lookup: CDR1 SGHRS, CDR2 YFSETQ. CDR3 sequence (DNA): TGCGCCAGCAGCTTGGGGGTCGGGGACGCCGGTCAGCAGTACTTC. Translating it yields CASSLGVGDAGQQYF.

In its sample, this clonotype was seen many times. CDR3 DNA sequence: TGTGCCAGCTCGTCGGGACAGGCTGGGGTTTCACCCCTCCACTTT. It encodes CASSSGQAGVSPLHF. The chain uses TRBV18 and TRBJ1-6, with 8 positions matching TRBD1. The CDR3 runs 15 residues. Germline V gene lookup returns CDR1 KGHSH and CDR2 LQKENI. J was trimmed by 9 bases and V by 6 bases; bases with no gene match: 10.

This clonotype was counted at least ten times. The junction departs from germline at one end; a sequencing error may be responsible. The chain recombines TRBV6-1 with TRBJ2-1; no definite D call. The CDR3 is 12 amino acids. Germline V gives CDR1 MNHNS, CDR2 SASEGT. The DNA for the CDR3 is TGTGCCAGCAGACCACCTGAAGGTGAAGGGTTTTTC. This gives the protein CASRPPEGEGFF.

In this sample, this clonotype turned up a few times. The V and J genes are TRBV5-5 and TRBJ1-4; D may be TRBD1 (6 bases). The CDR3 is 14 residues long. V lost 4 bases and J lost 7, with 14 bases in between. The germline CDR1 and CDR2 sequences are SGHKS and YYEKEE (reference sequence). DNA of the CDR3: TGTGCCAGCAGCCTCGGGGGCATAGGTGAAAAACTGTTTTTT. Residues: CASSLGGIGEKLFF.

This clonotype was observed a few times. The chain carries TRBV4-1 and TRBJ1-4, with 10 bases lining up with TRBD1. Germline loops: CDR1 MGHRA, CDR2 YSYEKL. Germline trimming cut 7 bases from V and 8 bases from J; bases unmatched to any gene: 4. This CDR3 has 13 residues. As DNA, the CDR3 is TGCGCCAGCAAGGGGACAGGGGAGGAAAAACTGTTTTTT. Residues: CASKGTGEEKLFF.

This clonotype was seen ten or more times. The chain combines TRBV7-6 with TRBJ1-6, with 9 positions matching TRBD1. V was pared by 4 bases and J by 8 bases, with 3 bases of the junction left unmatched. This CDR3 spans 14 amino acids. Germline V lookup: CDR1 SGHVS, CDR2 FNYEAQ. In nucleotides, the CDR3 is TGTGCCAGCAGCTCCCGGGACAGGGATTCACCCCTCCACTTT. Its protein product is CASSSRDRDSPLHF.

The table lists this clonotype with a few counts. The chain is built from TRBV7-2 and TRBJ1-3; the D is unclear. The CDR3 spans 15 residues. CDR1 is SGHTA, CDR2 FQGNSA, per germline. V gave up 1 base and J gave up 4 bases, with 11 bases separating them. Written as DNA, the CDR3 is TGTGCCAGCAGCTTAGGGCCCCGAACGGGAAACACCATATATTTT. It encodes CASSLGPRTGNTIYF.

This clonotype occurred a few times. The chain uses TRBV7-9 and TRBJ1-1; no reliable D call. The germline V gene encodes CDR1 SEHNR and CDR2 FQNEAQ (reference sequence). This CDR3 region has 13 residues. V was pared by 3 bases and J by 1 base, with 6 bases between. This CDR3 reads CASSFPRNTEAFF. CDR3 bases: TGTGCCAGCAGCTTTCCCAGGAACACTGAAGCTTTCTTT.

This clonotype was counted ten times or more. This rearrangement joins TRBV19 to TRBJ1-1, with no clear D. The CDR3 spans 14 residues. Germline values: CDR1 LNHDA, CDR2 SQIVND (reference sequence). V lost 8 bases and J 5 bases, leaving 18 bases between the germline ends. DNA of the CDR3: TGTGCCAGTGGGGAGTGGTTGGGGAAGACTGAAGCTTTCTTT. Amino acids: CASGEWLGKTEAFF.

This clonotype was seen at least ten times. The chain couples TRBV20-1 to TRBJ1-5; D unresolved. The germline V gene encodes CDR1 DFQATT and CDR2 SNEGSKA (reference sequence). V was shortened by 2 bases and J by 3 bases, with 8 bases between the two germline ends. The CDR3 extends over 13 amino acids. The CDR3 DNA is TGCAGTGCTAGAAGTCAGTACAATCAGCCCCAGCATTTT. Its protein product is CSARSQYNQPQHF.

DNA of the CDR3: TGTGCCAGCAGCCTCCAGCCCCCAGGGGCGGGTACGCAGTATTTT. As protein: CASSLQPPGAGTQYF. The chain carries TRBV14 and TRBJ2-3, with D possibly TRBD1 on 6 matching bases. This CDR3 comprises 15 residues. V lost 4 bases and J 8 bases, leaving 19 bases between the germline ends. Germline loops: CDR1 SGHDN, CDR2 FVKESK.

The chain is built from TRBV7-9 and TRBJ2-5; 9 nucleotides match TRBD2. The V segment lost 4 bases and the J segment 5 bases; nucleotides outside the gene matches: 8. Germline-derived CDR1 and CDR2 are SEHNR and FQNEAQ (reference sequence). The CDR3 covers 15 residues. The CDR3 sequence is CASSSPSGAGETQYF. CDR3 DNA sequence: TGTGCCAGCAGCTCCCCTAGCGGGGCGGGGGAGACCCAGTACTTC.

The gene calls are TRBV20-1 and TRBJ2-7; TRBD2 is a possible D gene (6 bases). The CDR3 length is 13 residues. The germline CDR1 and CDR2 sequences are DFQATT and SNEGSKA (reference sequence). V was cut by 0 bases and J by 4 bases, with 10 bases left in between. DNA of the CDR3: TGCAGTGCTAGAGATTGGGCGGGATACGAGCAGTACTTC. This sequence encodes CSARDWAGYEQYF.